This is a list of T cell receptor beta chains from one sample in a study of shared clonotypes between healthy human individuals. Method: immunoSEQ multiplex PCR; TCRdb's copy keeps in-frame clones and lacks some. The table includes hundreds of thousands of clones, around 81% detected once. What was sequenced was PBMCs. The receptors come from a woman aged 35 to 49 in good health. Some clones in this sample may be carry-over from other donors' samples. The CDR3 runs from the conserved cysteine through the conserved F or W. A D gene is named only where the DNA matches it firmly. Clone sizes are given selectively: once, few, many, or a class where the clone is expanded.

many | . | TRBJ2-5 | TRBV5-1 | TGCGCCAGCAGCACCGCGCCGGGTAACCAAGAGACCCAGTACTTC | CASSTAPGNQETQYF
. | . | TRBJ2-7 | TRBV27 | TGTGCCAGCAGTGCCCAGGGCAGCGAGCAGTACTTC | CASSAQGSEQYF
. | . | TRBJ2-6 | TRBV28 | TGTGCCAGCAGTTTCCTGGACAGTCTCTCTGGGGCCAACGTCCTGACTTTC | CASSFLDSLSGANVLTF
. | . | TRBJ1-5 | TRBV19 | TGTGCCAGTAGTATAGATGGTAATCAGCCCCAGCATTTT | CASSIDGNQPQHF
once | TRBD1 | TRBJ1-2 | TRBV6-5 | TGTGCCAGCAGTACCACAGGGGCCGCGCTCTATGGCTACACCTTC | CASSTTGAALYGYTF
. | . | TRBJ1-5 | TRBV7-8 | TGTGCCAGCAGCCGAGGTGACTGGTTTAGCAATCAGCCCCAGCATTTT | CASSRGDWFSNQPQHF
. | . | TRBJ1-1 | TRBV2 | TGTGCCACCCAACGAAGCCGGGCCCCACGAGGGAACACTGAAGCTTTCTTT | CATQRSRAPRGNTEAFF
. | . | TRBJ2-7 | TRBV5-1 | TGCGCCAGCAGCTTGGAGGCGAGGGAAGAGCAGTACTTC | CASSLEAREEQYF
. | TRBD2 | TRBJ2-1 | TRBV11-2 | TGTGCCAGCAGCTTAGACGGGGGGTACTACAATGAGCAGTTCTTC | CASSLDGGYYNEQFF
. | TRBD2 | TRBJ2-7 | TRBV5-8 | TGTGCCAGCAGCTCTACTTATACTAGCGGGTCCTACGAGCAGTACTTC | CASSSTYTSGSYEQYF
few | . | TRBJ2-2 | TRBV19 | TGTGCCAGTAGTCCCGTTTGGTCTGGGGGTATGTTTTTT | CASSPVWSGGMFF
. | . | TRBJ2-7 | TRBV5-1 | TGCGCCAGCAGCTTACGGACTGCCTCGTACGAGCAGTACTTC | CASSLRTASYEQYF
. | TRBD1 | TRBJ2-7 | TRBV28 | TGTGCCAGCGGTCAACAGGGGAGCTCCTACGAGCAGTACTTC | CASGQQGSSYEQYF
. | . | TRBJ1-5 | TRBV27 | TGTGCCAGCAGTACCTCACAGGGCAATCAGCCCCAGCATTTT | CASSTSQGNQPQHF
. | . | TRBJ1-2 | TRBV6-5 | TGTGCCAGCAGTTCGGGGCTCTATGGCTACACCTTC | CASSSGLYGYTF
. | TRBD2 | TRBJ2-3 | TRBV9 | TGTGCCAGCCGGAGCGGGAGGGCCTTGAACACAGATACGCAGTATTTT | CASRSGRALNTDTQYF
. | . | TRBJ2-6 | TRBV7-9 | TGTGCCAGCAGCTCTGGGGCCAACGTCCTGACTTTC | CASSSGANVLTF
. | . | TRBJ1-2 | TRBV4-3 | TGCGCCAGCAGCCAAGCAATCGCAGGGGCCTATGGCTACACCTTC | CASSQAIAGAYGYTF
. | TRBD2 | TRBJ2-5 | TRBV5-1 | TGCGCCAGCAGCTCTGGACTAGCCCAAGGGGAAGAGACCCAGTACTTC | CASSSGLAQGEETQYF
. | . | TRBJ1-1 | TRBV10-2 | TGCGCCAGCAGCAATTCGGCGCGCTCGGAAGCTTTCTTT | CASSNSARSEAFF
. | TRBD1 | TRBJ2-7 | TRBV7-9 | TGTGCCAGCAGCCTCAGGGGGGAGCAGTACTTC | CASSLRGEQYF
. | TRBD2 | TRBJ2-2 | TRBV2 | TGTGCCAGCGAGCGGGAGGCGAACACCGGGGAGCTGTTTTTT | CASEREANTGELFF
. | TRBD2 | TRBJ2-7 | TRBV7-8 | TGTGCCAGCAGCATCGGACTAGCGGGAGTGTTTTACGAGCAGTACTTC | CASSIGLAGVFYEQYF
. | . | TRBJ2-1 | TRBV4-3 | TGCGCCAGCAGCCAAGATCAAGAAGCGGTCTCCTACAATGAGCAGTTCTTC | CASSQDQEAVSYNEQFF
. | . | TRBJ2-7 | TRBV30 | TGTGCCTGGAGCTTGACTAGCTCCTACGAGCAGTACTTC | CAWSLTSSYEQYF
. | TRBD2 | TRBJ2-7 | TRBV6-6 | TGTGCCAGCAGTTACCGAACTAGCGGGGGAAGCGAGCAGTACTTC | CASSYRTSGGSEQYF
many | . | TRBJ1-1 | TRBV25-1 | TGTGCCAGCAGTGACCGCAGCCTGAACACTGAAGCTTTCTTT | CASSDRSLNTEAFF
. | . | TRBJ2-3 | TRBV7-9 | TGTGCCAGCAGCTCAGACGAGGGCCTTTTTCTAGATACGCAGTATTTT | CASSSDEGLFLDTQYF
. | TRBD2 | TRBJ2-7 | TRBV4-1 | TGCGCCAGCAGCCAGGTAGGACTAGCGGGAGTGGCCCACGAGCAGTACTTC | CASSQVGLAGVAHEQYF
. | . | TRBJ2-5 | TRBV5-1 | TGCGCCAGCAGCTTGACCCCCGGGCGGGGACAAGAGACCCAGTACTTC | CASSLTPGRGQETQYF
. | . | TRBJ2-3 | TRBV29-1 | TGCAGCGTTGTACCGGACTACACAAGCACAGATACGCAGTATTTT | CSVVPDYTSTDTQYF
. | TRBD2 | TRBJ2-1 | TRBV19 | TGTGCCAGTAGTATAGGAGCGGGAGCCGCCAATGAGCAGTTCTTC | CASSIGAGAANEQFF
. | . | TRBJ2-1 | TRBV11-2 | TGTGCCAGCAGCCGAGGTAGCGCCCCCCACTACAATGAGCAGTTCTTC | CASSRGSAPHYNEQFF
. | . | TRBJ2-2 | TRBV11-2 | TGTGCCAGCAGCTTAGAAGGGGCCGGCGGGGAGCTGTTTTTT | CASSLEGAGGELFF
. | . | TRBJ1-2 | TRBV10-3 | TGTGCCATCAGTGAGTCGACCGGGACGAGTAACTATGGCTACACCTTC | CAISESTGTSNYGYTF
. | TRBD1 | TRBJ2-7 | TRBV5-1 | TGCGCCAGCACCGGGACAGGGCGCTCCGAGCAGTACTTC | CASTGTGRSEQYF
. | . | TRBJ2-5 | TRBV7-2 | TGTGCCAGCAGCCCCCGAGCTGGAGAGACCCAGTACTTC | CASSPRAGETQYF
. | . | TRBJ2-1 | TRBV29-1 | TGCAGCGTTGAGCGATACAATGAGCAGTTCTTC | CSVERYNEQFF
. | TRBD1 | TRBJ1-5 | TRBV29-1 | TGCAGCGTCCGGACAGGGGGCGCCAATCAGCCCCAGCATTTT | CSVRTGGANQPQHF
. | . | TRBJ2-7 | TRBV4-1 | TGCGCCAGCAGCCAAGTTAGGACAGTTTCCTACGAGCAGTACTTC | CASSQVRTVSYEQYF
. | . | TRBJ2-5 | TRBV4-1 | TGCGCCAGCAGCCAAAGTCCCGGTAGAGGACAGTGGGGGGAGACCCAGTACTTC | CASSQSPGRGQWGETQYF
. | TRBD1 | TRBJ1-2 | TRBV18 | TGTGCCAGCTCACCTGGGACAGGGCACTATGGCTACACCTTC | CASSPGTGHYGYTF
once | . | TRBJ2-7 | TRBV18 | TGTGCCAGCTCACCTTCCGGGACTGGGGAGCAGTACTTC | CASSPSGTGEQYF
. | . | TRBJ2-7 | TRBV19 | TGTGCCAGCAGTTTCCTCCGCTACTCACCCTACGAGCAGTACTTC | CASSFLRYSPYEQYF
many | TRBD2 | TRBJ2-3 | TRBV15 | TGTGCCACCAGCAGTGGGTTTAGTTCGGGAGGACCGGATACGCAGTATTTT | CATSSGFSSGGPDTQYF